The clone carrying this TCR beta chain was found a few times. Distinct nucleotide sequences in the sample also encode this CDR3. TCRdb's copy holds only in-frame clones and misses some; the assay was immunoSEQ multiplex PCR. The data hold some 2,100,000 clones, with about 93% observed a single time. The entry originates in a study of shared clonotypes between healthy human individuals. Naive CD8 cells comprised CD45RO-negative, CCR7-positively selected cells, excluding terminally differentiated effector memory CD45RA+ cells. CDR3 size: 13 residues. Looked up from germline, CDR1 is MNHEY and CDR2 is SMNVEV (reference sequence). V lost 4 bases and J lost 2, with 9 bases in between.

The sample was naive CD8+ T cells from PBMCs. The chain links TRBV27 to TRBJ2-7; D gene uncertain. This TCR came from a man aged 18 to 29 in good health. Some clones in this sample may be carry-over from other donors' samples. The CDR3 bases are TGTGCCAGCAGTTGGAGCAGCACCTACGAGCAGTACTTC. It specifies CASSWSSTYEQYF.